The 27 T cell receptor beta chains reported below all come from one sample, sequenced in a study of T cells in Graves' hyperthyroidism and ophthalmopathy (dated by TCRdb to about 2019). The method was multiplex PCR. Reads for this sample came from an Illumina HiSeq 2000. Amplification of TCR beta CDR3 regions was carried out from RNA transcripts. The TCR CDR3 was subjected to a first round of RT-PCR using the HTBI primer set and the Qiagen OneStep RT-PCR kit. Using fastp trimming at Q25 and MiXCR clonotype assembly, TCRdb reanalyzed the public sequencing data and kept in-frame beta chains. CDR3 protein sequences are deduplicated, and each keeps its most common genes and DNA. The sample table contains about 290,000 distinct CDR3 sequences; only one count was recorded for roughly 14% of them. The ten top clones hold roughly 8% of the sample. Specimen: blood. These TCRs come from a woman between 25 and 40 years old with Graves' hyperthyroidism that later progressed to Graves' ophthalmopathy.

J is TRBJ2-5 and V is TRBV15; 14 bases align to TRBD2. The CDR3 is 19 amino acids. The germline gives CDR1 LNHNV, CDR2 YYDKDF (reference sequence). V was clipped by 3 bases and J by 3 bases; unmatched bases: 12. CDR3 sequence (DNA): TGTGCCACCAGCAGGTGGGGTGTGGGACTAGCGGGAGCGGAAGAGACCCAGTACTTC. It translates to CATSRWGVGLAGAEETQYF.

This rearrangement joins TRBV20-1 to TRBJ1-1, with a tentative D call TRBD1 (5 bases). CDR3 size: 14 residues. V shed 2 bases and J shed 6 bases, with 16 bases lying between them. Germline V gene sequence: CDR1 DFQATT, CDR2 SNEGSKA (reference sequence). The CDR3 DNA sequence: TGCAGTGCTAGATTGCAGGGCAGAAGTCCTGAAGCTTTCTTT. Its protein is CSARLQGRSPEAFF.

This clonotype appeared many times. The genes are TRBV7-9 and TRBJ2-3, with 11 bases matching TRBD1. CDR1 and CDR2 from the germline V gene are SEHNR and FQNEAQ (reference sequence). The CDR3 covers 16 residues. Unmatched junction bases numbered 7, after V lost 5 bases and J lost 3 bases. As DNA, the CDR3 is TGTGCCAGCAGCGGAGGGACAGGGGGAATGACAGATACGCAGTATTTT. Protein: CASSGGTGGMTDTQYF.

This clonotype came up a few times. The gene calls are TRBV5-4 and TRBJ2-1; D ambiguous. Germline CDR1 reads SGHNT; CDR2 reads YYREEE (reference sequence). This CDR3 has 17 residues. V was clipped by 4 bases and J by 0 bases, with 17 bases between them. The CDR3 region is CASSPRTDLSSYNEQFF. The DNA of the CDR3 is TGTGCCAGCAGCCCAAGGACCGACTTAAGCTCCTACAATGAGCAGTTCTTC.

This clonotype turned up a few times. The genes are TRBV19 and TRBJ2-7; D tentatively fits TRBD1 or TRBD2 (5 bases each). V shed 5 bases and J shed 2 bases, with 10 bases lying between them. This CDR3 is built from 13 residues. CDR1 is LNHDA and CDR2 is SQIVND in the germline V gene (reference sequence). The CDR3, as DNA: TGTGCCAGTAGTTTAGGGACCCCCTACGAGCAGTACTTC. Residues: CASSLGTPYEQYF.

This clonotype was detected many times. The rearrangement joins TRBV5-1 to TRBJ2-1, with no clear D. V was cut by 4 bases and J by 7 bases, with 12 bases left in between. Per the germline V gene, CDR1 is SGHRS and CDR2 is YFSETQ. This CDR3 is 13 amino acids long. The CDR3 region is CASSRVEMNEQFF. As DNA, the CDR3 is TGCGCCAGCAGCCGGGTGGAGATGAATGAGCAGTTCTTC.

This chain uses TRBV4-1 with TRBJ2-1, with 12 bases matching TRBD2. V lost 0 bases and J lost 10; bases outside the gene matches: 7. The CDR3 is made up of 16 amino acids. Per the germline V gene, CDR1 is MGHRA and CDR2 is YSYEKL. The CDR3 spells CASSQDQLLAGGEQFF. The CDR3 DNA reads as TGCGCCAGCAGCCAAGATCAGTTACTAGCGGGAGGAGAGCAGTTCTTC.

This clonotype was counted at least ten times. The chain joins TRBV27 to TRBJ2-7, with unresolved D. V lost 6 bases and J 3 bases, leaving 15 bases between the germline ends. Per the germline V gene, CDR1 is MNHEY and CDR2 is SMNVEV (reference sequence). This CDR3 has 14 amino acids. The CDR3 loop reads CASSLIGRGYEQYF. CDR3 in DNA: TGTGCCAGCAGCCTAATTGGTCGCGGCTACGAGCAGTACTTC.

The chain is built from TRBV27 and TRBJ2-3; 7 bases agree with TRBD1. The CDR3 has 15 amino acids. The V gene end was trimmed by 7 bases and the J gene end by 2 bases; junction bases not matched to a gene: 9. Germline assignment: CDR1 MNHEY and CDR2 SMNVEV (reference sequence). DNA of the CDR3: TGTGCCAGCACTCCCGGGACAGAACTCACAGATACGCAGTATTTT. Encoded protein: CASTPGTELTDTQYF.

This clonotype was seen ten or more times. The V and J genes are TRBV5-1 and TRBJ1-4; 10 bases map to TRBD1. CDR1 is SGHRS and CDR2 is YFSETQ in the germline V gene. V was pared by 5 bases and J by 7 bases, with 5 bases of the junction left unmatched. The CDR3 covers 14 residues. The CDR3 is CASRIGQGGEKLFF. CDR3 nucleotides: TGCGCCAGCAGGATTGGACAGGGGGGTGAAAAACTGTTTTTT.

This clonotype came up many times. This chain uses TRBV4-1 with TRBJ2-3, with D possibly being TRBD2 (6 bases). Looked up from germline, CDR1 is MGHRA and CDR2 is YSYEKL. Trimming pared 3 bases from V and 1 base from J, leaving 14 bases between. This CDR3 is built from 16 residues. The CDR3 spells CASSQRGVQGTDTQYF. DNA of the CDR3: TGCGCCAGCAGCCAGCGGGGCGTCCAAGGCACAGATACGCAGTATTTT.

This clonotype was recorded many times. The chain joins TRBV6-1 to TRBJ2-3; D is unresolved. This CDR3 region has 15 residues. The germline V and J ends were trimmed by 8 bases and 0 bases, with 15 bases remaining between them. CDR1 and CDR2 (germline): MNHNS, SASEGT. CDR3 nucleotide sequence: TGTGCCAGCGCGGTCAGCGCCACTAGCACAGATACGCAGTATTTT. Translation gives CASAVSATSTDTQYF.

The gene calls are TRBV7-9 and TRBJ1-2; TRBD1 matches 9 bases. The CDR3 spans 15 residues. From germline, CDR1 is SEHNR and CDR2 FQNEAQ (reference sequence). The V gene end was trimmed by 5 bases and the J gene end by 8 bases; junction bases not matched to a gene: 12. CDR3 sequence reads: CASSPKQGALGGYTF. In DNA form, the CDR3 reads TGTGCCAGCAGCCCCAAACAGGGGGCGCTTGGAGGCTACACCTTC.

In its sample, this clonotype was seen many times. At one end, the junction sequence differs from germline, possibly due to a read error. The DNA of the CDR3 is TGTGCCACCAGCGATTCGCGGGATTACAGGGGGCAGGAGACCCAGTACTTC. Translation: CATSDSRDYRGQETQYF. The chain recombines TRBV24-1 with TRBJ2-5; 9 nucleotides agree with TRBD1. Germline loops: CDR1 KGHDR, CDR2 SFDVKD. The CDR3 totals 17 residues.

The chain uses TRBV25-1 and TRBJ2-3; D is unclear. This CDR3 contains 14 residues. Germline CDR1 and CDR2: MGHDK and SYGVNS. V was pared by 1 base and J by 2 bases, with 7 bases between. CDR3 sequence: CASSESTVTDTQYF. CDR3 sequence (DNA): TGTGCCAGCAGTGAATCCACAGTCACAGATACGCAGTATTTT.

V gene TRBV18 combines with J gene TRBJ1-3; no firm D call. V was cut by 1 base and J by 8 bases, with 9 bases left in between. This CDR3 is built from 13 residues. The germline V gene encodes CDR1 KGHSH and CDR2 LQKENI. CDR3 bases: TGTGCCAGCTCACCACATCCCTCGGACACCATATATTTT. Translating gives CASSPHPSDTIYF. Combining the CDR3 with reference TRBV18 and TRBJ1-3 gives the whole variable domain NAGVMQNPRHLVRRRGQEARLRCSPMKGHSHVYWYRQLPEEGLKFMVYLQKENIIDESGMPKERFSAEFPKEGPSILRIQQVVRGDSAAYFCASSPHPSDTIYFGEGSWLTVV.

V usage is TRBV9 and J usage is TRBJ2-1; D uncertain. CDR1 SGDLS and CDR2 YYNGEE come from the germline V gene. Trimming took 0 bases from V and 5 from J, leaving 15 bases between them. The length of the CDR3 is 16 residues. The chain's CDR3 is CASSVAGARVNNEQFF. For the CDR3, the DNA is TGTGCCAGCAGCGTAGCTGGCGCTAGAGTCAACAATGAGCAGTTCTTC.

This rearrangement joins TRBV20-1 to TRBJ1-5, with D maybe TRBD1 (5 bases). This CDR3 is built from 14 residues. Germline V lookup: CDR1 DFQATT, CDR2 SNEGSKA (reference sequence). The V gene lost 6 bases and the J gene lost 4 bases, with 16 bases spanning the gap. CDR3: CSANARGDNQPQHF. In DNA, the CDR3 is TGCAGTGCCAACGCCCGGGGGGATAATCAGCCCCAGCATTTT.

This clonotype was recorded at least ten times. V is TRBV14 and J is TRBJ2-3; 12 positions agree with TRBD2. With V trimmed by 3 bases and J by 3 bases, 4 bases remained unmatched. The CDR3 has 16 residues. In germline, CDR1 is SGHDN, CDR2 FVKESK. In DNA, the CDR3 is TGTGCCAGCAGCCAGAGGACTAGCGGGACAACAGATACGCAGTATTTT. The encoded protein is CASSQRTSGTTDTQYF.

This clonotype was counted ten times or more. DNA for the CDR3: TGCAGCGTCCCTGAGGGAATATATGGCTACACCTTC. Translated: CSVPEGIYGYTF. The genes are TRBV29-1 and TRBJ1-2; D gene uncertain. CDR3 length equals 12 residues. CDR1 is SQVTM and CDR2 is ANQGSEA in the germline V gene. Between the trimmed V and J ends, which lost 6 bases and 5 bases, there was a span of 13 bases.

This clonotype was seen at least ten times. CDR3 sequence: CACRTANTDGYTF. DNA for the CDR3: TGTGCCTGCAGGACAGCCAACACCGATGGCTACACCTTC. The J gene is TRBJ1-2, the V gene TRBV30; a possible D gene is TRBD1 (6 bases). Between the trimmed V and J ends, which lost 6 bases and 6 bases, there was a span of 17 bases. Germline CDR1 GTSNPN, CDR2 SVGIG (reference sequence). This CDR3 region has 13 residues.

At least ten counts were recorded for this clonotype. The chain uses TRBV28 and TRBJ2-7, with 7 bases that match TRBD2. This CDR3 region has 14 residues. The trim removed 5 bases at V and 4 bases at J, leaving 8 bases unmatched. Germline CDR1 reads MDHEN; CDR2 reads SYDVKM. The CDR3 coding sequence is TGTGCCAGCAGTCCTACCTTGCGGGGGTACGAGCAGTACTTC. It translates to CASSPTLRGYEQYF.

This clonotype came up many times. This chain links TRBV7-2 with TRBJ2-1; 8 nucleotides line up with TRBD2. The CDR3 covers 15 residues. CDR1 is SGHTA and CDR2 is FQGNSA in the germline V gene. After removal of 0 bases from V and 9 bases from J, the junction contained 7 bases not matched to a gene. The CDR3, as DNA: TGTGCCAGCAGCTTAGCAGTAAGCGGGAGAGGTGAGCAGTTCTTC. Translation: CASSLAVSGRGEQFF.

This clonotype was observed many times. J is TRBJ2-1 and V is TRBV7-9; 10 bases map to TRBD1. V was clipped by 6 bases and J by 9 bases; unmatched bases: 11. This CDR3 spans 15 amino acids. Germline V gene sequence: CDR1 SEHNR, CDR2 FQNEAQ (reference sequence). In nucleotides, the CDR3 is TGTGCCAGCAGTTGGGGACAGGGGCTTCCTGGTGAGCAGTTCTTC. Its translation is CASSWGQGLPGEQFF.

As to this clonotype: Possible read error: a much larger clone is one base away. The gene calls are TRBV28 and TRBJ2-1; D gene ambiguous. This CDR3 has 12 residues. Germline assignment: CDR1 MDHEN and CDR2 SYDVKM. V shed 6 bases and J shed 8 bases, with 11 bases lying between them. CDR3 loop: CASSLEPHEQFF. The CDR3 nucleotides are TGTGCCAGCAGCCTCGAACCCCATGAGCAGTTCTTC.

The chain is built from TRBV3-2 and TRBJ1-2; TRBD1, as called in the table, went unchecked against the DNA. TRBV3-2 is labeled a pseudogene. The CDR3 is made up of 14 amino acids. The CDR3 coding sequence is TGTGCCAGCAGCCAAGAAGGGATCAGACAGGGCTACACCTTC. This encodes CASSQEGIRQGYTF.

This clonotype was observed many times. The chain uses TRBV6-1 and TRBJ2-1, with 9 bases matching TRBD2. CDR3 length equals 15 residues. V was pared by 6 bases and J by 4 bases, with 7 bases of the junction left unmatched. CDR1 and CDR2 from the germline V gene are MNHNS and SASEGT. The CDR3 sequence: CASRRLAVTYNEQFF. CDR3 DNA sequence: TGTGCCAGCAGACGACTAGCGGTTACTTACAATGAGCAGTTCTTC.